This T cell receptor beta chain was obtained from a study of early T cells in non-severe SARS-CoV-2 infection. General study points: CD4 and private specificities were missed by VDJdb matching, which favored anti-spike CD8 responses.

Each cDNA molecule carried a unique molecular identifier. TCRdb used MiXCR to reprocess the 5' RACE reads, holding one entry per CDR3 protein. Among 54,000 or so distinct CDR3 sequences, approximately 5.6% were seen once, and the ten largest hold 6.8%. This CDR3 spans 16 amino acids. The V gene's germline CDR1 is MNHEY and CDR2 SVGAGI. V lost 2 bases to trimming and J lost 0 bases, with 8 bases between them. This clonotype came up a few times. What it recognizes is unknown. The material sequenced was whole blood. The TCR originated in an adult who was a healthcare worker with PCR-confirmed SARS-CoV-2 infection or an uninfected control (not recorded which). This rearrangement joins TRBV6-5 to TRBJ2-6; the D is unclear. In DNA, the CDR3 is TGTGCCAGCAGTTACGACGGCGCCTCTGGGGCCAACGTCCTGACTTTC. Translated: CASSYDGASGANVLTF.